The 8 T cell receptor beta chains below all came from one sample that was sequenced in a study of T cells in Graves' hyperthyroidism and ophthalmopathy. It was RNA transcripts that yielded the amplified TCR beta CDR3 regions. First-round RT-PCR with HTBI primers amplified the TCR CDR3 region. TCRdb reanalysed the multiplex PCR reads using MiXCR and keeps one entry per CDR3 protein. The table has 560,000 or so distinct CDR3 sequences, more than 45% seen once. What was sequenced was peripheral blood or thyroid tissue (not recorded which). Source of these receptors: a woman aged 18 to 35 with Graves' hyperthyroidism.

As for this clonotype: The junction departs from the called germline gene at one end, perhaps through a read error. The rearrangement links TRBV10-3 to TRBJ2-7; D gene uncertain. The CDR3 loop spans 12 amino acids. Germline V lookup: CDR1 ENHRY, CDR2 SYGVKD. In nucleotides, the CDR3 is TGTGCCAGCAGTTCGGATCGGTACGGGCAGTACTTC. As protein: CASSSDRYGQYF.

This clonotype has only a few counts. The chain is built from TRBV12-3 or TRBV12-4 and TRBJ2-5; no firm D call. The ends were cut back, 4 bases at V and 5 bases at J, with 14 bases in the middle. The CDR3 is 14 amino acids. CDR3 in DNA: TGTGCCAGCAGTTCGGCCGTGGGTGTGGAGACCCAGTACTTC. Its translation is CASSSAVGVETQYF.

This clonotype was seen more than once but under ten times. This chain links TRBV2 with TRBJ1-1; 9 nucleotides match TRBD1. Germline values: CDR1 SNHLY, CDR2 FYNNEI. The J segment lost 2 bases and the V segment lost 8 bases, leaving 15 bases of the junction unmatched. This CDR3 is built from 17 residues. The CDR3 protein is CASYQKTKGQGNTEAFF. The CDR3 region has the DNA TGTGCCAGCTATCAAAAGACGAAGGGACAGGGAAACACTGAAGCTTTCTTT.

The chain is built from TRBV20-1 and TRBJ2-7; TRBD1 matches 7 bases. Per the germline V gene, CDR1 is DFQATT and CDR2 is SNEGSKA (reference sequence). V lost 3 bases and J lost 4; bases outside the gene matches: 6. The CDR3 is made up of 13 amino acids. CDR3 in DNA: TGCAGTGCTAGGAGAGACAGGGCGTACGAGCAGTACTTC. Its protein product is CSARRDRAYEQYF.

In DNA form, the CDR3 reads TGTGCCACCAGTGACTCTGGGACAGGGATCAACGAGCAGTACTTC. Its translation is CATSDSGTGINEQYF. The gene calls are TRBV24-1 and TRBJ2-5; TRBD1 matches 9 bases. Matching the DNA end better, TRBJ2-7 makes the J call doubtful. In germline, CDR1 is KGHDR, CDR2 SFDVKD. The CDR3 consists of 15 residues.

For this clonotype: At one end, the junction sequence differs from germline, possibly due to a read error. The chain combines TRBV10-2 with TRBJ1-2; TRBD1 matches 7 bases. This CDR3 has 15 amino acids. CDR1 is WSHSY, CDR2 SAAADI, per germline. The CDR3 protein is CASSDGTVANYGYTF. The CDR3 DNA reads TGTGCCAGCAGCGATGGGACAGTCGCTAACTATGGCTACACCTTC.

The V and J genes are TRBV9 and TRBJ2-2; 8 bases are a match to TRBD1. CDR3 length: 16 amino acids. Trimming took 0 bases from V and 3 from J; bases not matched to a gene: 4. The V gene's germline CDR1 is SGDLS and CDR2 YYNGEE. The CDR3 DNA follows: TGTGCCAGCAGCGTAGAGGACAGGGTATACACCGGGGAGCTGTTTTTT. Amino acid sequence: CASSVEDRVYTGELFF.

This clonotype appeared many times. The chain recombines TRBV2 with TRBJ1-2, with D possibly being TRBD1 (6 bases). Trimming shortened V by 6 bases and J by 2 bases, and 10 bases separated the two germline ends. Per the germline V gene, CDR1 is SNHLY and CDR2 is FYNNEI. This CDR3 is built from 13 residues. For the CDR3, the DNA is TGTGCCAGCAGCCGGACAGAGAACTATGGCTACACCTTC. As protein: CASSRTENYGYTF.